These 3 T cell receptor beta chains share one sample of origin, sequenced in a study of blood T cell repertoires in COVID-19. Generated by immunoSEQ multiplex PCR, the TCRdb table keeps only in-frame clones and is missing some. The table has a few hundred thousand clones, roughly 85% seen once; the top ten hold approximately 3.1%. The specimen was peripheral blood. The origin of the receptors is a woman aged 18-29 years with acute or convalescent COVID-19.

The V and J genes are TRBV7-9 and TRBJ2-7, with D tentatively TRBD1 (5 bases). The germline V gene has CDR1 SEHNR and CDR2 FQNEAQ (reference sequence). With 4 bases removed from V and 1 base from J, the gap between germline ends came to 17 bases. The CDR3 consists of 16 residues. Here the CDR3 DNA reads TGTGCCAGCAGCTCAGGGAATATAGCTGTGTCCTACGAGCAGTACTTC. It translates to CASSSGNIAVSYEQYF.

The chain recombines TRBV11-2 with TRBJ2-7; 7 positions match TRBD2. This CDR3 has 17 residues. Germline lookup yields CDR1 SGHAT and CDR2 FQNNGV. J gave up 0 bases and V 5 bases, and 13 bases lay outside the gene matches. CDR3 amino acids: CASSVVLDLAASYEQYF. CDR3 coding DNA: TGTGCCAGCAGCGTAGTTCTCGACCTAGCGGCCTCCTACGAGCAGTACTTC.

The chain carries TRBV9 and TRBJ1-3; D is uncertain. The germline gives CDR1 SGDLS, CDR2 YYNGEE. This CDR3 comprises 15 residues. V was pared by 4 bases and J by 4 bases, with 15 bases between. The CDR3 DNA reads TGTGCCAGCAGCCCCACCTATTCCGCGGGAAACACCATATATTTT. The encoded protein is CASSPTYSAGNTIYF. The complete variable domain, with remaining parts taken from reference TRBV9 and TRBJ1-3, reads DSGVTQTPKHLITATGQRVTLRCSPRSGDLSVYWYQQSLDQGLQFLIQYYNGEERAKGNILERFSAQQFPDLHSELNLSSLELGDSALYFCASSPTYSAGNTIYFGEGSWLTVV.